These 18 T cell receptor beta chains share one sample of origin, sequenced in a study of cytomegalovirus exposure and HLA in healthy donors. The PCR contained 60 Vbeta and 13 Jbeta primers. The data were produced by immunoSEQ multiplex PCR, yet TCRdb's version contains in-frame clones alone and is incomplete. The data include 130,000 to 150,000 clones; the top ten clones carry more than 0.8%. Sequenced input: PBMCs. These receptors were obtained from a male donor in good health and CMV-seronegative.

The V and J genes are TRBV9 and TRBJ2-2, with 7 bases that match TRBD2. This CDR3 is 17 amino acids long. Germline lookup yields CDR1 SGDLS and CDR2 YYNGEE. With 1 base clipped from V and 1 base from J, the junction kept 7 bases outside the gene matches. The CDR3 coding sequence is TGTGCCAGCAGCGTAAGCAGGACTAGTCAGAACACCGGGGAGCTGTTTTTT. Protein: CASSVSRTSQNTGELFF.

This chain uses TRBV18 with TRBJ1-1, with D perhaps matching TRBD1 (5 bases). Germline assignment: CDR1 KGHSH and CDR2 LQKENI. Between the trimmed V and J ends, which lost 0 bases and 0 bases, there was a span of 14 bases. This CDR3 contains 17 residues. The CDR3 sequence: CASSPPVLRGVNTEAFF. CDR3 nucleotides: TGTGCCAGCTCACCACCGGTCCTTCGGGGGGTGAACACTGAAGCTTTCTTT.

The chain is built from TRBV9 and TRBJ2-7; 9 nucleotides align to TRBD1. Trimming took 0 bases from V and 3 from J; bases not matched to a gene: 1. Per the germline V gene, CDR1 is SGDLS and CDR2 is YYNGEE. The CDR3 is 14 amino acids. The CDR3 coding sequence is TGTGCCAGCAGCGTAGGACAGGGGGGCTACGAGCAGTACTTC. Protein product: CASSVGQGGYEQYF.

This chain connects TRBV5-4 to TRBJ1-5, with D perhaps TRBD1 (6 bases). V was trimmed by 0 bases and J by 4 bases, leaving 11 bases between them. This CDR3 has 15 residues. Germline values: CDR1 SGHNT, CDR2 YYREEE (reference sequence). The CDR3 loop is CASSLGPDRNQPQHF. The CDR3 nucleotides are TGTGCCAGCAGCTTGGGTCCGGACAGAAATCAGCCCCAGCATTTT.

The chain employs TRBV4-3 and TRBJ1-1; D uncertain. V was trimmed by 0 bases and J by 1 base, leaving 6 bases between them. Germline V gene sequence: CDR1 LGHNA, CDR2 YSLEER. This CDR3 comprises 14 residues. CDR3 sequence (DNA): TGCGCCAGCAGCCAAGAAACAGCGAACACTGAAGCTTTCTTT. It encodes CASSQETANTEAFF.

V usage is TRBV9 and J usage is TRBJ2-3; D gene unclear. V was clipped by 4 bases and J by 5 bases, with 5 bases between them. Germline V gene data show CDR1 as SGDLS and CDR2 as YYNGEE. This CDR3 comprises 11 residues. CDR3 sequence (DNA): TGTGCCAGCAGCTCTCGAGATACGCAGTATTTT. Translation: CASSSRDTQYF. The entire variable domain, with the rest obtained from reference TRBV9 and TRBJ2-3, is as follows: DSGVTQTPKHLITATGQRVTLRCSPRSGDLSVYWYQQSLDQGLQFLIQYYNGEERAKGNILERFSAQQFPDLHSELNLSSLELGDSALYFCASSSRDTQYFGPGTRLTVL.

The J gene is TRBJ1-2, the V gene TRBV30; the D gene is possibly TRBD1 (5 bases). CDR3 length equals 11 residues. The germline V gene has CDR1 GTSNPN and CDR2 SVGIG (reference sequence). V was clipped by 3 bases and J by 7 bases, with 9 bases between them. The CDR3 loop reads CAWRGPGGYTF. In nucleotides, the CDR3 is TGTGCCTGGAGGGGGCCGGGTGGCTACACCTTC.

The chain combines TRBV7-2 with TRBJ2-1; TRBD2 might be the D (6 bases). V was shortened by 4 bases and J by 7 bases, with 17 bases between the two germline ends. The length of the CDR3 is 15 residues. In germline, CDR1 is SGHTA, CDR2 FQGNSA. The CDR3 nucleotides are TGTGCCAGCAGCTCCCGGCGCGGGACGGGAAATGAGCAGTTCTTC. Translation gives CASSSRRGTGNEQFF.

V gene TRBV30 combines with J gene TRBJ1-4; the D gene is possibly TRBD1 (6 bases). Per the germline V gene, CDR1 is GTSNPN and CDR2 is SVGIG (reference sequence). Trimming took 3 bases from V and 0 from J, leaving 20 bases between them. This CDR3 is built from 18 residues. The CDR3 protein is CAWRDAFLRGPTNEKLFF. CDR3 sequence (DNA): TGTGCCTGGAGAGACGCATTCCTCAGGGGCCCAACTAATGAAAAACTGTTTTTT.

The J gene is TRBJ1-6, the V gene TRBV6-1, with D maybe TRBD1 (5 bases). V was clipped by 0 bases and J by 6 bases, with 12 bases between them. Looked up from germline, CDR1 is MNHNS and CDR2 is SASEGT. The CDR3 length is 16 residues. The CDR3 nucleotides read TGTGCCAGCAGTGAAGCGCTTCGAAGGGGTAATTCACCCCTCCACTTT. It encodes CASSEALRRGNSPLHF.

V and J are TRBV14 and TRBJ2-3; unclear D gene. Germline CDR1 and CDR2: SGHDN and FVKESK. The CDR3 sequence is 11 residues long. V lost 3 bases, J lost 5 bases, and 3 bases lay in between. CDR3 coding DNA: TGTGCCAGCAGCCACCGAGATACGCAGTATTTT. The encoded protein is CASSHRDTQYF.

The CDR3 DNA reads TGTGCCAGCCAGAGGTGGAACACCATATATTTT. Its protein product is CASQRWNTIYF. This chain uses TRBV19 with TRBJ1-3; D unclear. The CDR3 spans 11 residues. The V end was cut by 9 bases, the J end by 7 bases, with 10 bases between. CDR1 is LNHDA and CDR2 is SQIVND in the germline V gene (reference sequence).

This chain links TRBV5-1 with TRBJ1-1, with D maybe TRBD1 (6 bases). CDR3 length: 12 residues. The V end lost 3 bases, the J end lost 7 bases, and 10 bases lay between the germline ends. Germline V gene sequence: CDR1 SGHRS, CDR2 YFSETQ. The CDR3 coding sequence is TGCGCCAGCAGCTCCAGGGGAAATGAAGCTTTCTTT. Protein sequence: CASSSRGNEAFF.

The chain employs TRBV5-4 and TRBJ1-3, with 9 bases identical to TRBD1. J gave up 2 bases and V 0 bases, and 6 bases lay outside the gene matches. The CDR3 covers 17 residues. Germline V gives CDR1 SGHNT, CDR2 YYREEE (reference sequence). CDR3 region: CASSLGGTGFTGNTIYF. CDR3 bases: TGTGCCAGCAGCTTGGGGGGGACAGGGTTCACTGGAAACACCATATATTTT.

For this clone: This sample includes further DNA sequences coding for the same CDR3. The chain uses TRBV9 and TRBJ1-1; no clear D gene. Germline V lookup: CDR1 SGDLS, CDR2 YYNGEE. V dropped 0 bases and J dropped 0 bases, with 9 bases sitting between them. This CDR3 comprises 15 residues. CDR3 protein: CASSVGGQLNTEAFF. CDR3 nucleotides: TGTGCCAGCAGCGTAGGAGGTCAGTTGAACACTGAAGCTTTCTTT.

This chain uses TRBV6-1 with TRBJ1-1, with D possibly being TRBD1 (5 bases). This CDR3 is built from 13 residues. Between the trimmed V and J ends, which lost 3 bases and 10 bases, there was a span of 15 bases. Per the germline V gene, CDR1 is MNHNS and CDR2 is SASEGT. For the CDR3, the DNA is TGTGCCAGCAGTGAGGGGAAGACAGTAAGAGCTTTCTTT. Translation: CASSEGKTVRAFF.

The chain employs TRBV30 and TRBJ2-1; 12 bases map to TRBD2. Germline assignment: CDR1 GTSNPN and CDR2 SVGIG (reference sequence). The length of the CDR3 is 15 residues. Trimming took 2 bases from V and 5 from J; bases not matched to a gene: 4. The CDR3 region is CAWSPRLAGDNEQFF. In nucleotides, the CDR3 is TGTGCCTGGAGTCCGAGACTAGCGGGGGACAATGAGCAGTTCTTC.

This chain uses TRBV25-1 with TRBJ2-1; 7 nucleotides line up with TRBD1. The CDR3 contains 14 residues. With V trimmed by 6 bases and J by 5 bases, 7 bases remained unmatched. The germline V gene has CDR1 MGHDK and CDR2 SYGVNS. Here the CDR3 reads CASSYRGLNNEQFF. The CDR3 DNA is TGTGCCAGCAGCTACAGGGGATTAAACAATGAGCAGTTCTTC. The full variable domain, in which reference TRBV25-1 and TRBJ2-1 provide the parts outside the CDR3, is EADIYQTPRYLVIGTGKKITLECSQTMGHDKMYWYQQDPGMELHLIHYSYGVNSTEKGDLSSESTVSRIRTEHFPLTLESARPSHTSQYLCASSYRGLNNEQFFGPGTRLTVL.